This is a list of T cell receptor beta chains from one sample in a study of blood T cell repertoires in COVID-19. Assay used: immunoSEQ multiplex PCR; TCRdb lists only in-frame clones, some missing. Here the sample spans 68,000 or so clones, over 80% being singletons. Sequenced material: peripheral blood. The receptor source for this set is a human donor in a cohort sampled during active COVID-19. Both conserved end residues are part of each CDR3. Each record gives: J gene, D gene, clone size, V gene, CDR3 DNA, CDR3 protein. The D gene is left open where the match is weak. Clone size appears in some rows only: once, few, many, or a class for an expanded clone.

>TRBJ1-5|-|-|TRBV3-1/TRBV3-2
TGTGCCAGCAGCCAAGAATATAATCAGCCCCAGCATTTT
CASSQEYNQPQHF
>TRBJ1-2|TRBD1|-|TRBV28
TGTGCCAGCAGTTTAGGGCAGGGGGTCTATGGCTACACCTTC
CASSLGQGVYGYTF
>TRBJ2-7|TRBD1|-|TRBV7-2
TGTGCCAGCACGGACAGGGTCAATGAGCAGTACTTC
CASTDRVNEQYF
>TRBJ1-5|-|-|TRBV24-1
TGTGCCACCAGTGATGAGCGGTATGGGTTGCCCCAGCATTTT
CATSDERYGLPQHF
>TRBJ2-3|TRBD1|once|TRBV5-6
TGTGCCAGCAGCTTTAGGGGGCCCTCCACAGATACGCAGTATTTT
CASSFRGPSTDTQYF
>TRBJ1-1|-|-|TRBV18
TGTGCCAGCTCACCCCTCCGTGCAGGGCTGGTAAACACTGAAGCTTTCTTT
CASSPLRAGLVNTEAFF
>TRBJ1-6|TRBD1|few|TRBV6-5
TGTGCCAGCAGTTATCAAGGGACAGGCGGTTCACCCCTCCACTTT
CASSYQGTGGSPLHF
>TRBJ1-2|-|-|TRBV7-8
TGTGCCAGCAGCTTACGTAACTATGGCTACACCTTC
CASSLRNYGYTF
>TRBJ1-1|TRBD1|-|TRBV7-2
TGTGCCAGCAGCCCGAGGCAGGGGGCTAGCACTGAAGCTTTCTTT
CASSPRQGASTEAFF
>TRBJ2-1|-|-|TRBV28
TGTGCCAGCAGTTTAGGGGGCCTCTACAATGAGCAGTTCTTC
CASSLGGLYNEQFF
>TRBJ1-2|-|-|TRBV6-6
TGTGCCAGCAGTTACCCTTTTTCCCATCTAGGCGGCTACACCTTC
CASSYPFSHLGGYTF
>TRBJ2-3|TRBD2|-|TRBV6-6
TGTGCCAGCAGTTACTCGCGTAGCGGGAGAACAGATACGCAGTATTTT
CASSYSRSGRTDTQYF
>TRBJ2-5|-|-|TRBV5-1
TGCGCCAGCAGCTTGCAGGAGACCCAGTACTTC
CASSLQETQYF
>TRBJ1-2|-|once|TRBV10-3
TGTGCCATCAGTGAGGAGTCAGGGAATTATGGCTACACCTTC
CAISEESGNYGYTF
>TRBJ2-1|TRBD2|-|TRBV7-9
TGTGCCAGCAGCTCAGAGAGCGGGAGCTGGGGTAACAATGAGCAGTTCTTC
CASSSESGSWGNNEQFF
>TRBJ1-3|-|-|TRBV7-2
TGTGCCAGCAGCTTAGCACAGGGCCTCTCTGGAAACACCATATATTTT
CASSLAQGLSGNTIYF
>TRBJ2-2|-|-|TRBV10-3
TGTGCCATCAGTGAGGGCCGGGACTCCGGGGAGCTGTTTTTT
CAISEGRDSGELFF
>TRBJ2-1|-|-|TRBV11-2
TGTGCCAGCAGCCAAGACCCGGGGACTGCTGGGTTCTTC
CASSQDPGTAGFF
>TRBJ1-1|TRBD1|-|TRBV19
TGTGCCAGTAGTCCCCGGACAGGGTTCACTGAAGCTTTCTTT
CASSPRTGFTEAFF
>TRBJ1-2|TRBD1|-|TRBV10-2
TGCGCCAGCAGTGCCCCGGGACAGGGCCGAAGTAACTATGGCTACACCTTC
CASSAPGQGRSNYGYTF
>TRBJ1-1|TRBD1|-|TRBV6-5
TGTGCCAGCAGTCCTACGACAGGGGCCCACACTGAAGCTTTCTTT
CASSPTTGAHTEAFF
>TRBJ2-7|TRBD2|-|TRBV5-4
TGTGCCAGCAGCCGCTGGCGGGGGTACGAGCAGTACTTC
CASSRWRGYEQYF
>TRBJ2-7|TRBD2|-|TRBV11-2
TGTGCCAGCAGCGCAGTAGCGGGAGGTGTCTCCTACGAGCAGTACTTC
CASSAVAGGVSYEQYF
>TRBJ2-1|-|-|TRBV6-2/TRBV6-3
TGTGCCAGCAGTTACGGGCAGGGGGGAATCAATGAGCAGTTCTTC
CASSYGQGGINEQFF
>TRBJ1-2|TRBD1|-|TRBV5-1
TGCGCCAGCAGCTTGTCTACCGGGACAGAAATTAACTATGGCTACACCTTC
CASSLSTGTEINYGYTF
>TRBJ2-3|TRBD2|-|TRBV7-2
TGTGCCAGCAGCTTTAGGGGACTAGAGACAGATACGCAGTATTTT
CASSFRGLETDTQYF
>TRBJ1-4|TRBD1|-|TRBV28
TGTGCCAGCGGGACAGAAATTGAAAAACTGTTTTTT
CASGTEIEKLFF
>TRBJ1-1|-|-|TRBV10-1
TGCGCCAGCAGTGAGTCCCCGGGAGTTACAAACACTGAAGCTTTCTTT
CASSESPGVTNTEAFF
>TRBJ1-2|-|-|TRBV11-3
TGTGCCAGCAGCTTAGATAATAGTGGGCCAAGCTTC
CASSLDNSGPSF
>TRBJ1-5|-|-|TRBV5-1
TGCGCCAGCAGCTTGGGGCTAGATCAGCCCCAGCATTTT
CASSLGLDQPQHF
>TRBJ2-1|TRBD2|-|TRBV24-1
TGTGCCACCAGTGACTCGGGACTAGCGGACAATGAGCAGTTCTTC
CATSDSGLADNEQFF
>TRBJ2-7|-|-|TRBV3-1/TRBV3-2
TGTGCCAGCAGCCAAGGGAACAGGGATTACGAGCAGTACTTC
CASSQGNRDYEQYF
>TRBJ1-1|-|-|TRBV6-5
TGTGCCAGCAGTTACGGATATACAGTGCAGGCTTTCTTT
CASSYGYTVQAFF
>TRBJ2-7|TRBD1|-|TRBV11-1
TGTGCCAGCAGCACCCGACAGGGGTCCTACGAGCAGTACTTC
CASSTRQGSYEQYF
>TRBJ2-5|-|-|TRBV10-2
TGCGCCAGCAGTGGGTATAGACAAGAGACCCAGTACTTC
CASSGYRQETQYF
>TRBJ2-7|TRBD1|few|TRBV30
TGTGCCTGGAGTGTACGAGGGGGCCTGAACGAGCAGTACTTC
CAWSVRGGLNEQYF
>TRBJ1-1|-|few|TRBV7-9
TGTGCCAGCAGCAGGCAGGGGAGCACTGAAGCTTTCTTT
CASSRQGSTEAFF
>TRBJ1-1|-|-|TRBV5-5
TGTGCCAGCGTGGACCCCAGGGGCACTGAAGCTTTCTTT
CASVDPRGTEAFF
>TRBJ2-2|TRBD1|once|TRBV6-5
TGTGCCACCCTGGGACAGGGGGGCCTCGGGGAGCTGTTTTTT
CATLGQGGLGELFF
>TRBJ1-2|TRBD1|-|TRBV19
TGTGCCACTTCATCCGGGACAGTACTTTATGGCTACACCTTC
CATSSGTVLYGYTF
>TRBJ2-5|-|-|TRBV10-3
TGTGCCACGAGGGGGTCCCAAGAGACCCAGTACTTC
CATRGSQETQYF
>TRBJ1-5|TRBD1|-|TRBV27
TGTGCCAGCAGACCGAACAGGGGCGCAAATCAGCCCCAGCATTTT
CASRPNRGANQPQHF
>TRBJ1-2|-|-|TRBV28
TGTGCCAGCCGGCGGAGCTATGGCTACACCTTC
CASRRSYGYTF
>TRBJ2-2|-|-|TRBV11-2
TGTGCCAGCAATCTGGGGCAACCCGCACGGGAGCTGTTTTTT
CASNLGQPARELFF
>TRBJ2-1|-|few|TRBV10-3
TGTGCCATCCGTACTAGCTCTGGCTCCTACAATGAGCAGTTCTTC
CAIRTSSGSYNEQFF
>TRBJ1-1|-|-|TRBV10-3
TGTGCCACCCAAAGAGGATTTGACGCCAGGAACACTGAAGCTTTCTTT
CATQRGFDARNTEAFF
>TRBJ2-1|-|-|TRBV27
TGTGCCAGCAGTCTTCGCACGAGCTCCTACAATGAGCAGTTCTTC
CASSLRTSSYNEQFF
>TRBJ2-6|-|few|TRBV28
TGTGCCAGCAGTCTACAGCTCTCTGGGGCCAACGTCCTGACTTTC
CASSLQLSGANVLTF
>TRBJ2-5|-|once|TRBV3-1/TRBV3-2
TGTGCCAGCAGCCAAGTCCCATACTCCTCGGCGGCCCAAGAGACCCAGTACTTC
CASSQVPYSSAAQETQYF
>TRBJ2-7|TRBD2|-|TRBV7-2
TGTGCCAGCAGCTCGCTAGCGGAAAGCTCCTACGAGCAGTACTTC
CASSSLAESSYEQYF
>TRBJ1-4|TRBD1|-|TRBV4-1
TGCGCCAGCAGCCAAGCCCGGACAGGGGGTGCCCTTAATGAAAAACTGTTTTTT
CASSQARTGGALNEKLFF
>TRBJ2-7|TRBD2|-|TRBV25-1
TGTGCCAGCAGTCAGTACGGGACTAGCGGGAGGGACGAGCAGTACTTC
CASSQYGTSGRDEQYF
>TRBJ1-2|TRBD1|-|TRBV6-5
TGTGCCAGCAGGACAGGGGGAACGAACTATGGCTACACCTTC
CASRTGGTNYGYTF
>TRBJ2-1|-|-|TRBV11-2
TGTGCCAGCAGCGAAATTGGAGGCTCCTACAATGAGCAGTTCTTC
CASSEIGGSYNEQFF
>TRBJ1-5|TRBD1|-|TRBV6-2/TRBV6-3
TGTGCCAGCACCCCCTCGGGACAGGGCAATTATCAGCCCCAGCATTTT
CASTPSGQGNYQPQHF
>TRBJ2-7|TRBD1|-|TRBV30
TGTGCCTGGAGTGCAGCTAGGACAGGGCCAAAGCAGTACTTC
CAWSAARTGPKQYF
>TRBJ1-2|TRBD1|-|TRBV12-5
TGTGCTAGTGGTTTGGTAACACGACAGGGAGCCTTTTTTGATGGCTACACCTTC
CASGLVTRQGAFFDGYTF
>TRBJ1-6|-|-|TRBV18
TGTGCCAGCTCACCAAGCGGAAGGGCCCCCGCCCATCCCCTCCACTTT
CASSPSGRAPAHPLHF